These 21 T cell receptor beta chains were all obtained from the same sample, sequenced in a study of blood T cells in healthy people across ages. Using a J-beta primer mix together with a sample-barcoded 5' primer, a second PCR was run for roughly 6 to 11 cycles. TCRdb ran MiXCR on the 5' RACE reads and lists one entry per CDR3 protein. In the table there are about 500,000 distinct CDR3 sequences, under 30% of which are singletons. The sample also formed part of further work on T cells of mothers and their children.

The material sequenced was blood. All receptors come from a boy aged 5-17 years in good health.

This clonotype has a count of ten or more. The rearrangement joins TRBV18 to TRBJ2-3, with D perhaps matching TRBD1 (6 bases). Trimming stripped 5 bases from V and 0 bases from J, with 21 bases between. The germline V gene encodes CDR1 KGHSH and CDR2 LQKENI. The CDR3 spans 18 residues. The CDR3 sequence is CASSSPRGGTYSTDTQYF. The CDR3 bases are TGTGCCAGCTCATCGCCACGAGGGGGTACATATAGCACAGATACGCAGTATTTT.

This clonotype was picked up a small number of times. The rearrangement links TRBV7-9 to TRBJ2-7; 9 bases map to TRBD1. Germline-derived CDR1 and CDR2 are SEHNR and FQNEAQ (reference sequence). V trimming: 5 bases; J trimming: 5 bases; junction bases outside the gene matches: 16. This CDR3 contains 17 residues. The CDR3 DNA reads TGTGCCAGCAGCGTAACCGGGACAGGGTTCGGTATCCACGAGCAGTACTTC. Its translation is CASSVTGTGFGIHEQYF. The full variable domain, with the rest looked up from reference TRBV7-9 and TRBJ2-7, is DTGVSQNPRHKITKRGQNVTFRCDPISEHNRLYWYRQTLGQGPEFLTYFQNEAQLEKSRLLSDRFSAERPKGSFSTLEIQRTEQGDSAMYLCASSVTGTGFGIHEQYFGPGTRLTVT.

This clonotype was seen ten or more times. V gene TRBV4-3 combines with J gene TRBJ1-1, with 10 positions matching TRBD1. Looked up from germline, CDR1 is LGHNA and CDR2 is YSLEER. V shed 4 bases and J 11 bases; nucleotides not matched to a gene: 7. This CDR3 spans 13 amino acids. CDR3 in amino acids: CASSPEDRGFAFF. The CDR3 DNA sequence: TGCGCCAGCAGCCCCGAGGACAGGGGGTTTGCTTTCTTT.

The CDR3: CASSQTWDSPFSYEQYF. DNA for the CDR3: TGTGCCAGCAGCCAGACATGGGACAGCCCGTTTTCCTACGAGCAGTACTTC. V is TRBV4-2 and J is TRBJ2-1, with 7 bases matching TRBD1. The J call may be faulty, since TRBJ2-7 better matches the DNA end. Germline-derived CDR1 and CDR2 are LGHNA and YNFKEQ. This CDR3 contains 17 residues.

This clonotype has just a few counts. The chain employs TRBV10-3 and TRBJ2-5; 10 bases fit TRBD2. This CDR3 is built from 15 residues. In germline, CDR1 is ENHRY, CDR2 SYGVKD. V gave up 2 bases and J gave up 0 bases; unmatched junction bases: 0. CDR3 DNA sequence: TGTGCCATCAGTGAGACTAGCGGGGACCAAGAGACCCAGTACTTC. It translates to CAISETSGDQETQYF.

The CDR3 DNA is TGTGCCAGCAGTTTAGACATCGGGCGGACCGGGGAGCTGTTTTTT. This encodes CASSLDIGRTGELFF. The chain recombines TRBV27 with TRBJ2-2; D remains ambiguous. Per germline, CDR1 MNHEY and CDR2 SMNVEV (reference sequence). V lost 2 bases and J lost 5, with 12 bases in between. CDR3 length equals 15 residues.

The chain couples TRBV5-1 to TRBJ1-1, with D possibly being TRBD1 (5 bases). Trimming took 4 bases from V and 3 from J, leaving 19 bases between them. The CDR3 consists of 16 residues. Germline loops: CDR1 SGHRS, CDR2 YFSETQ. CDR3: CASSRLHGGVDTEAFF. The CDR3 nucleotides read TGCGCCAGCAGCCGACTCCATGGGGGAGTAGACACTGAAGCTTTCTTT.

V is TRBV18 and J is TRBJ2-7, with 9 bases that match TRBD1. V shed 4 bases, J shed 7 bases, and the junction held 8 bases outside the gene matches. Germline V gene sequence: CDR1 KGHSH, CDR2 LQKENI. This CDR3 has 14 amino acids. The CDR3 coding sequence is TGTGCCAGCTCACTTTCGGGACAGGGAAGGGAGCAGTACTTC. It codes for CASSLSGQGREQYF.

The chain carries TRBV30 and TRBJ2-7, with D unresolved. Germline CDR1 GTSNPN, CDR2 SVGIG (reference sequence). V was shortened by 3 bases and J by 5 bases, with 8 bases between the two germline ends. The CDR3 spans 11 residues. CDR3 DNA sequence: TGTGCCTGGAGCGCCGCCCACGAGCAGTACTTC. Protein: CAWSAAHEQYF.

This clonotype turned up a few times. The chain links TRBV6-5 to TRBJ2-7, with TRBD2 matching over 10 bases. Unmatched junction bases numbered 13, after V lost 2 bases and J lost 9 bases. Per the germline V gene, CDR1 is MNHEY and CDR2 is SVGAGI. The CDR3 totals 16 residues. The CDR3 DNA reads as TGTGCCAGCAGTTACGACCTAGCGGGAGTGGGGGCTCTGCAGTACTTC. Translated, it gives CASSYDLAGVGALQYF.

The J gene is TRBJ2-7, the V gene TRBV7-3; the D gene is possibly TRBD1 (5 bases). Deletions cut 5 bases from V and 3 bases from J, with 14 bases between. The length of the CDR3 is 14 residues. Germline V gives CDR1 SGHTA, CDR2 FQGTGA. This chain's CDR3 is CASSPDDRGYEQYF. CDR3 nucleotides: TGTGCCAGCAGCCCCGATGATAGGGGCTACGAGCAGTACTTC.

The chain couples TRBV11-2 to TRBJ2-1; 9 bases are shared with TRBD2. CDR3 length: 16 amino acids. V lost 0 bases to trimming and J lost 4 bases; unmatched junction nucleotides: 4. The germline CDR1 and CDR2 sequences are SGHAT and FQNNGV. CDR3 DNA sequence: TGTGCCAGCAGCTTAGATAGCGGGAGATATTACAATGAGCAGTTCTTC. This encodes CASSLDSGRYYNEQFF.

This clonotype has a count of ten or more. The CDR3 sequence is CASSLGSGSSNYGYTF. CDR3 DNA sequence: TGTGCCAGCAGTTTAGGAAGCGGATCCAGTAACTATGGCTACACCTTC. The V and J genes are TRBV28 and TRBJ1-2, with D unclear. Germline V gives CDR1 MDHEN, CDR2 SYDVKM. V lost 2 bases to trimming and J lost 1 base, with 14 bases between them. The CDR3 totals 16 residues.

The V call is TRBV28, the J call TRBJ1-1; D unresolved. The CDR3 has 13 residues. The V end was cut by 6 bases, the J end by 0 bases, with 8 bases between. CDR1 MDHEN and CDR2 SYDVKM come from the germline V gene. The CDR3 sequence: CASRRVLNTEAFF. The CDR3 DNA reads as TGTGCCAGCAGGAGGGTACTGAACACTGAAGCTTTCTTT.

The rearrangement uses TRBV12-5 and TRBJ2-3; D might be TRBD1 or TRBD2, each matching 6 bases. V lost 4 bases to trimming and J lost 8 bases, with 19 bases between them. The CDR3 has 15 residues. Looked up from germline, CDR1 is LGHNT and CDR2 is FRNRAP. CDR3 nucleotides: TGTGCTAGTGGTTCGGGGGCTGGAGAGGTCGTTACGCAGTATTTT. It is translated as CASGSGAGEVVTQYF.

This clonotype turned up a few times. Its ends do not fully match the called genes, so a read error is possible. The chain recombines TRBV3-1 with TRBJ2-7; 8 positions agree with TRBD2. CDR3 size: 15 residues. From germline, CDR1 is LGHDT and CDR2 YNNKEL (reference sequence). Here the CDR3 reads CAGSQVLAGPYEQYF. The CDR3 DNA follows: TGTGCCGGCAGCCAAGTCCTAGCGGGTCCCTACGAGCAGTACTTC.

The V call is TRBV7-9, the J call TRBJ2-7, with D possibly being TRBD1 (5 bases). This CDR3 contains 14 residues. Deletions cut 5 bases from V and 2 bases from J, with 13 bases between. CDR1 is SEHNR and CDR2 is FQNEAQ in the germline V gene (reference sequence). This chain's CDR3 is CASSLPREAYEQYF. The DNA of the CDR3 is TGTGCCAGCAGCCTCCCCAGGGAAGCCTACGAGCAGTACTTC.

This clonotype was seen a handful of times. This chain uses TRBV28 with TRBJ2-3; D possibly corresponds to TRBD2 (7 bases). Germline V gives CDR1 MDHEN, CDR2 SYDVKM. CDR3 length: 15 residues. V was pared by 3 bases and J by 4 bases, with 14 bases between. CDR3 sequence (DNA): TGTGCCAGCAGTTTCCGGGGGGCTGGTCCAGATACGCAGTATTTT. Protein product: CASSFRGAGPDTQYF. Full variable domain (remainder filled in from reference TRBV28 and TRBJ2-3): DVKVTQSSRYLVKRTGEKVFLECVQDMDHENMFWYRQDPGLGLRLIYFSYDVKMKEKGDIPEGYSVSREKKERFSLILESASTNQTSMYLCASSFRGAGPDTQYFGPGTRLTVL.

CDR3 DNA: TGTGCCAGCAGTTACTTGCCGGGACTAGCAGGACGCGAGCAGTACTTC. Protein: CASSYLPGLAGREQYF. The V and J genes are TRBV6-6 and TRBJ2-7; 9 nucleotides line up with TRBD2. J gave up 6 bases and V 1 base, and 10 bases lay outside the gene matches. The CDR3 runs to 16 residues. The germline gives CDR1 MNHNY, CDR2 SVGAGI (reference sequence).

V usage is TRBV14 and J usage is TRBJ2-2; no clear D gene. V lost 3 bases to trimming and J lost 8 bases, with 4 bases between them. The length of the CDR3 is 11 residues. The germline V gene has CDR1 SGHDN and CDR2 FVKESK. CDR3 protein: CASSHAGELFF. The CDR3 coding sequence is TGTGCCAGCAGCCATGCAGGGGAGCTGTTTTTT. Full variable domain (rest looked up from reference TRBV14 and TRBJ2-2): EAGVTQFPSHSVIEKGQTVTLRCDPISGHDNLYWYRRVMGKEIKFLLHFVKESKQDESGMPNNRFLAERTGGTYSTLKVQPAELEDSGVYFCASSHAGELFFGEGSRLTVL.

This clonotype came up a few times. The chain combines TRBV28 with TRBJ2-5; perhaps TRBD2 as D (5 bases). The CDR3 totals 13 residues. Germline values: CDR1 MDHEN, CDR2 SYDVKM. Trimming stripped 9 bases from V and 0 bases from J, with 11 bases between. CDR3 loop: CARGMRDQETQYF. DNA for the CDR3: TGTGCCAGAGGTATGCGGGACCAAGAGACCCAGTACTTC.